This TCR beta chain was retrieved from a study of T cell responses to AZD1222 COVID-19 vaccine. Repertoires were generated with immunoSEQ multiplex PCR, while TCRdb's copy carries only in-frame clones and drops some. Here the sample spans about 210,000 clones, approximately 94% being singletons. Trimming took 4 bases from V and 8 from J, leaving 14 bases between them. Germline CDR1 SGHVS, CDR2 FQNEAQ. The CDR3 runs to 13 residues. As concerns this clone: Its specificity is not known.

General study points: In the spike-specific TCR repertoire, nearly half reportedly target unmutated variant regions. Seropositive AZD1222 recipients at baseline numbered only five or six. Scientists sampled the repertoires only once the peak T cell response had passed. The sample set comprised mostly white British donors with more females, and clonal diversity was possibly underestimated.

This receptor was obtained from an adult who received the MenACWY meningococcal vaccine as a control. The chain recombines TRBV7-8 with TRBJ1-2; D perhaps matches TRBD1 (5 bases). The starting material was peripheral blood, obtained 28 days after the second dose of the MenACWY control vaccine. This CDR3 is CASSSIGESGYTF. The DNA for the CDR3 is TGTGCCAGCAGCTCAATAGGGGAAAGCGGCTACACCTTC.